One T cell receptor beta chain is described in this entry. The entry originates in a study of human T cells and chemical hapten exposure. In the study overall: Subjects had 2% DPC placed on about 2 cm by about 2 cm of upper inner arm skin for sensitization. Patients received weekly diphenylcyclopropenone doses to the scalp throughout the approximately 24-week study.

TCRdb re-called the RACE reads with MiXCR, one entry per CDR3 protein. Of 140,000 or so distinct CDR3 sequences in the sample, about 11% were seen once. The sample's time point: patch test 2, 6 weeks after DPC sensitization. The treatment was: therapeutic diphenylcyclopropenone sensitization with weekly scalp DPC. Prior to each patch test being applied, blood was drawn. There are 17 residues in the CDR3. Trimming cost V 6 bases and J 7 bases; bases outside gene matches: 11. CDR1 is LGHNA and CDR2 is YNFKEQ in the germline V gene. The source material was whole blood, sampled in connection with sensitization to the hapten diphenylcyclopropenone (DPC). The TCR was taken from a woman aged 50 to 65 with alopecia areata. Some clones in this sample may be carry-over from other donors' samples. J is TRBJ2-1 and V is TRBV4-2; 14 bases are a match to TRBD2. Here the CDR3 reads CASSQGTSGSRGNEQFF. The DNA of the CDR3 is TGTGCCAGCAGTCAGGGGACTAGCGGGAGTCGGGGTAATGAGCAGTTCTTC.